This T cell receptor (beta chain) was sequenced during a study of blood T cell repertoires in COVID-19. Per the authors' pipeline: Estimation of nucleated cell counts was performed using reference gene primer amplification. Only in-frame clones appear in the TCRdb table, and some are missing; sequencing was by immunoSEQ multiplex PCR. The V and J calls and the clone size are those of that table, but D and trimming were determined from the DNA. This sample has about 44,000 clones, with 80% to 90% found just once. This CDR3 region has 13 residues. V dropped 4 bases and J dropped 1 base, with 8 bases sitting between them. CDR1 SQVTM and CDR2 ANQGSEA come from the germline V gene.

This TCR came from a human donor in a cohort sampled during active COVID-19. The V call is TRBV29-1, the J call TRBJ1-5; D is possibly TRBD1 (5 bases). The sequencing sample was made of peripheral blood. CDR3 sequence (DNA): TGCAGCGTTGTGGCAGGGAGCAATCAGCCCCAGCATTTT. Amino acids: CSVVAGSNQPQHF.